One and the same sample provided the 8 T cell receptor beta chains below, sequenced in a study of blood T cell repertoires in COVID-19. Profiled with immunoSEQ multiplex PCR; TCRdb holds only in-frame clones, not every one. This sample yields 110,000 or so clones, of which approximately 90% are seen a single time; over 4% belongs to the top ten. The sequencing input was peripheral blood. These receptors came from a woman aged 45-65 years with acute or convalescent COVID-19.

The chain is built from TRBV15 and TRBJ1-2; D is unclear. Per the germline V gene, CDR1 is LNHNV and CDR2 is YYDKDF (reference sequence). Trimming shortened V by 3 bases and J by 0 bases, and 8 bases separated the two germline ends. This CDR3 contains 14 residues. CDR3 bases: TGTGCCACCAGCAGTGAGGACTCTAACTATGGCTACACCTTC. It codes for CATSSEDSNYGYTF.

J is TRBJ2-7 and V is TRBV4-3; 14 nucleotides agree with TRBD2. Germline CDR1 is LGHNA and CDR2 is YSLEER. The CDR3 contains 17 residues. Losses at the gene ends were 4 bases for V and 3 bases for J; bases not matched to a gene: 8. As DNA, the CDR3 is TGCGCCAGCAGCCCCGGGACTAGCGGGAGTCCGTTCTACGAGCAGTACTTC. Its protein product is CASSPGTSGSPFYEQYF.

This chain uses TRBV9 with TRBJ2-1; the D gene is possibly TRBD2 (5 bases). V was trimmed by 4 bases and J by 2 bases, leaving 16 bases between them. CDR1 is SGDLS and CDR2 is YYNGEE in the germline V gene. The CDR3 runs 16 residues. The CDR3 region is CASSPTPSGTYNEQFF. The CDR3, as DNA: TGTGCCAGCAGCCCCACCCCGTCGGGGACCTACAATGAGCAGTTCTTC. Supplemented by reference TRBV9 and TRBJ2-1, the full variable domain reads DSGVTQTPKHLITATGQRVTLRCSPRSGDLSVYWYQQSLDQGLQFLIQYYNGEERAKGNILERFSAQQFPDLHSELNLSSLELGDSALYFCASSPTPSGTYNEQFFGPGTRLTVL.

The chain recombines TRBV14 with TRBJ2-5; D is possibly TRBD2 (5 bases). Trimming cost V 5 bases and J 2 bases, with 12 bases left between them. The CDR3 is 14 residues long. Germline assignment: CDR1 SGHDN and CDR2 FVKESK. The CDR3 region is CASSSGLIQETQYF. DNA for the CDR3: TGTGCCAGCAGCTCGGGGTTGATTCAAGAGACCCAGTACTTC.

The chain recombines TRBV7-2 with TRBJ1-3; no firm D call. V lost 3 bases, J lost 0 bases, and 6 bases lay in between. Germline V gene sequence: CDR1 SGHTA, CDR2 FQGNSA. The CDR3 runs 14 residues. CDR3 sequence (DNA): TGTGCCAGCAGCTTGCGTAGCTCTGGAAACACCATATATTTT. Translated, it gives CASSLRSSGNTIYF.

The V call is TRBV7-3, the J call TRBJ1-1; the match to TRBD1 covers 7 bases. Germline V gene data show CDR1 as SGHTA and CDR2 as FQGTGA. This CDR3 is 16 amino acids long. Trimming took 4 bases from V and 2 from J; bases not matched to a gene: 10. CDR3 sequence reads: CASSSSSGTENTEAFF. The CDR3 region has the DNA TGTGCCAGCAGCTCATCATCCGGGACAGAAAACACTGAAGCTTTCTTT.

The chain joins TRBV7-9 to TRBJ2-7; 9 bases line up with TRBD2. This CDR3 has 13 residues. Germline values: CDR1 SEHNR, CDR2 FQNEAQ (reference sequence). Trimming at V came to 7 bases and at J to 5 bases, leaving 6 bases not matched to a gene. The CDR3 DNA sequence: TGTGCCAGCACCGGGACTAGCTTAGACGAGCAGTACTTC. The encoded protein is CASTGTSLDEQYF.

This clone was picked up one time. V and J are TRBV29-1 and TRBJ1-1; D remains unclear. Germline V gene sequence: CDR1 SQVTM, CDR2 ANQGSEA. Between the trimmed V and J ends, which lost 6 bases and 0 bases, there was a span of 8 bases. This CDR3 is 12 amino acids long. The CDR3 bases are TGCAGCGTCGACACGCTGAACACTGAAGCTTTCTTT. Translation gives CSVDTLNTEAFF. Drawing the rest from reference TRBV29-1 and TRBJ1-1, the complete variable domain is SAVISQKPSRDICQRGTSLTIQCQVDSQVTMMFWYRQQPGQSLTLIATANQGSEATYESGFVIDKFPISRPNLTFSTLTVSNMSPEDSSIYLCSVDTLNTEAFFGQGTRLTVV.